The entry that follows covers one T cell receptor beta chain sequence. The target antigen is unknown. The PCR had 60 Vbeta and 13 Jbeta primers. The repertoire was sequenced with immunoSEQ multiplex PCR; TCRdb's copy has only in-frame clones and lacks some. The table shows fewer than 150,000 clones, with approximately 77% occurring only once. This sample stems from a study of cytomegalovirus exposure and HLA in healthy donors. Findings and caveats of the study: Presence/absence analyses assumed roughly uniform sequencing depth across donors, which may not hold. Later analysis demonstrated an association between a missense DCLRE1C variant and TCR beta V- and J-gene trimming.

Sequenced: PBMCs. This TCR came from a middle-aged man in good health and CMV-seropositive.

This CDR3 reads CASSPRDRTYEQYF. CDR3 in DNA: TGTGCCAGCAGTCCAAGGGACAGGACCTACGAGCAGTACTTC. This chain links TRBV6-1 with TRBJ2-7; 8 bases fit TRBD1. Germline V lookup: CDR1 MNHNS, CDR2 SASEGT. The CDR3 extends over 14 amino acids. With 5 bases clipped from V and 2 bases from J, the junction kept 5 bases outside the gene matches.